This T cell receptor beta chain was obtained from a study of human T cells and chemical hapten exposure (dated by TCRdb to the early 2020s). Regarding the complete study: For sensitization, 2% DPC in acetone was applied to a roughly 2 cm by roughly 2 cm area of upper inner arm skin. Throughout the roughly 24-week study period, patients were also given weekly therapeutic DPC doses on the scalp. Patch testing on the upper back used Finn chambers containing 0.01% DPC, with scoring done after 6 days according to International Contact Dermatitis Research Group standards. The patient cohort, mostly female, included alopecia areata with under or over 50% scalp involvement, alopecia totalis and alopecia universalis. Libraries were pooled for sequencing, and per-sample TCR yields varied mainly because of small differences in library volumes within the pool. The study tracked peripheral blood TCR repertoire changes in vivo during primary and secondary sensitization to the hapten diphenylcyclopropenone (DPC) in alopecia patients. Blood samples were taken from patients before sensitization (week 0) and at 2, 6 and about 24 weeks after DPC sensitization. Under 30 alopecia patients gave blood for TCR sequencing at one to four time points (pre-sensitization, 2, 6 and 24 weeks).

In the case of this clonotype: The target of this receptor is not known. The record has no base qualities; no much larger clone is one base away.

Deletion took 4 bases off V and 0 bases off J, with a span of 9 bases between the germline ends. The germline V gene supplies CDR1 SGHTA and CDR2 FQGNSA. The CDR3 holds 14 amino acids from the cysteine to the phenylalanine. The DNA shown is the 42-base CDR3, in frame from base 1. Study-wide findings and limitations: Patch test score correlated positively with the number of PT1 expanded TCRs, reaching significance at thresholds 8, 16 and 32 but not at 4. All patients had alopecia, a presumed autoimmune disease, so their immune response might differ from that of healthy individuals. Repeated subsampling changed both the strength of the expansion versus patch-test correlation and the threshold at which the correlation became significant. Expanded TCRs formed significantly more large CDR3 similarity clusters than pre-sensitization or healthy control sets, consistent with antigen-driven responses. DPC sensitization did not change how many TCRs were above 1 in 1000 frequency, and no evidence was found of alterations in global repertoire structure.

The library was made by RACE. Data came from a NextSeq 500. During library preparation, unique molecular identifiers were attached to individual cDNA molecules so that TCRs could be counted in a quantitative, reproducible way. For every blood RNA sample, sequencing covered both the TCR alpha and TCR beta chains. From the authors' description of their analysis: The median number of TCRs per sample was 95,638, ranging from roughly 20,000 to 690,600. V, J and CDR3 annotation of the TCR reads was carried out using the Decombinator software suite. For the PS versus PT1 abundance plots, all samples were subsampled to the same number of TCRs (28,000). Expanded TCRs were defined as absent before sensitization and observed at least eight times at the 2-week time point. TCRdb cleaned the public reads at Q25 with fastp, built clones with MiXCR and kept in-frame beta chains. Duplicate CDR3 protein sequences are folded into a single record with the most common DNA and genes. The V and J calls were determined by TCRdb, not by the authors. This sample comprises under 100,000 distinct CDR3 sequences, roughly a tenth of them detected only once. The leading ten clones occupy around 2.5% of the sample.

The time point label of this sample denotes: patch test 2, 6 weeks after DPC sensitization. The sample's treatment or condition label, in plain terms: therapeutic diphenylcyclopropenone sensitization with weekly scalp DPC. At each patch-test visit, blood was drawn before the patch test was applied. To be eligible, patients had to be aged 18 to 70, diagnosed with alopecia and judged suitable for DPC therapy, while pregnant patients were excluded. Total RNA was extracted from unfractionated whole blood that had been collected in Tempus Blood RNA tubes. Recombination connected TRBV7-2 to TRBJ1-2, with the D gene not confidently named. Specimen: whole blood, collected in connection with sensitization to the hapten diphenylcyclopropenone (DPC). This TCR came from a woman between 25 and 40 years old with alopecia areata. Some clones in this sample may be carry-over from other donors' samples. For the CDR3, the sequence is CASSSYSTNYGYTF. The sequenced DNA: TGTGCCAGCAGCTCATACAGCACTAACTATGGCTACACCTTC.